This T cell receptor (beta chain) derives from a study of blood T cell repertoires in COVID-19. Study in general: T cells, B-cell-depleted T cells, or PBMCs supplied cDNA or gDNA.

In the original analysis: Researchers report that nucleated cell counts were estimated from reference gene primer amplification. Measured with immunoSEQ multiplex PCR; TCRdb has only the in-frame clones, and not every one. That table is the source of V, J and clone size, and D and trimming were worked out from the DNA. Seen here are about 42,000 clones, 79% observed once, and the top ten hold roughly a third. CDR3 size: 16 residues. With 0 bases removed from V and 5 bases from J, the gap between germline ends came to 15 bases. The V gene's germline CDR1 is SGHRS and CDR2 YFSETQ. This clonotype was sampled from an elderly woman with acute or convalescent COVID-19. The chain uses TRBV5-1 and TRBJ2-1; no clear D. Sequenced material: peripheral blood. CDR3 sequence reads: CASSLGLAVFDNEQFF. The CDR3 DNA follows: TGCGCCAGCAGCTTGGGTTTGGCAGTATTTGACAATGAGCAGTTCTTC. Full variable domain (outside the CDR3, taken from reference TRBV5-1 and TRBJ2-1): KAGVTQTPRYLIKTRGQQVTLSCSPISGHRSVSWYQQTPGQGLQFLFEYFSETQRNKGNFPGRFSGRQFSNSRSEMNVSTLELGDSALYLCASSLGLAVFDNEQFFGPGTRLTVL.